What follows are 13 T cell receptor beta chains derived from one specimen sequenced in a study of OX40 agonist ivuxolimab in advanced cancers. Method: immunoSEQ multiplex PCR; TCRdb's copy keeps in-frame clones and lacks some. This sample has 90,000 to 100,000 clones, with around 85% found just once. Sequences were derived from CD4+ or CD8+ T cells sorted from blood, sampled in a trial of the OX40 agonist ivuxolimab. The receptors were sampled from an adult with an advanced solid tumor such as melanoma, head and neck, liver or kidney cancer.

The CDR3 nucleotides are TGTGCCAGCAGCTTACCCTCAGTGACTTCACCCCTCCACTTT. This codes for CASSLPSVTSPLHF. The gene calls are TRBV7-8 and TRBJ1-6; D gene uncertain. The V and J ends lost 2 bases and 9 bases respectively, with 11 bases between them. Germline V lookup: CDR1 SGHVS, CDR2 FQNEAQ. The CDR3 totals 14 residues.

This chain joins TRBV4-1 and TRBJ2-5, with a tentative D call TRBD2 (5 bases). CDR3 length equals 18 residues. The germline V gene has CDR1 MGHRA and CDR2 YSYEKL. V was clipped by 2 bases and J by 5 bases, with 24 bases between them. The CDR3 DNA sequence: TGCGCCAGCAGCCAAAATTGGGAGTGGACCAAGAGTATTGAGACCCAGTACTTC. Its protein product is CASSQNWEWTKSIETQYF.

The chain employs TRBV19 and TRBJ1-6; the match to TRBD1 covers 7 bases. The V and J ends lost 7 bases and 7 bases, in that order; junction bases with no gene match: 7. Germline lookup yields CDR1 LNHDA and CDR2 SQIVND (reference sequence). This CDR3 spans 14 amino acids. CDR3 nucleotide sequence: TGTGCCAGTAAGACAGGGTGGGGGAATTCACCCCTCCACTTT. Translated, it gives CASKTGWGNSPLHF.

CDR3 sequence reads: CASSFKRGGDYEQYF. CDR3 DNA sequence: TGTGCCAGCAGTTTTAAGAGGGGAGGGGACTACGAGCAGTACTTC. V and J are TRBV27 and TRBJ2-7, with 7 bases fitting TRBD2. The CDR3 is made up of 15 amino acids. Per the germline V gene, CDR1 is MNHEY and CDR2 is SMNVEV (reference sequence). Trimming cost V 3 bases and J 3 bases; bases outside gene matches: 8.

The chain joins TRBV2 to TRBJ2-3; D might be TRBD2 (5 bases). V was shortened by 6 bases and J by 5 bases, with 9 bases between the two germline ends. The CDR3 is 12 amino acids. Germline assignment: CDR1 SNHLY and CDR2 FYNNEI. The CDR3 DNA sequence: TGTGCCAGCAGACTAGAGCAAGATACGCAGTATTTT. Amino acid sequence: CASRLEQDTQYF.

The V gene is TRBV5-1, the J gene TRBJ2-1; D unresolved. The CDR3 spans 16 residues. V was trimmed by 3 bases and J by 0 bases, leaving 13 bases between them. Germline assignment: CDR1 SGHRS and CDR2 YFSETQ. CDR3 nucleotide sequence: TGCGCCAGCAGCTCACGCGGTGGGTACTCCTACAATGAGCAGTTCTTC. It specifies CASSSRGGYSYNEQFF.

The count of this clone is one. The gene calls are TRBV7-3 and TRBJ2-3; TRBD1 matches at 9 bases. In germline, CDR1 is SGHTA, CDR2 FQGTGA. J gave up 7 bases and V 2 bases, and 10 bases lay outside the gene matches. This CDR3 comprises 16 residues. The CDR3 coding sequence is TGTGCCAGCAGCTTAGGTTCGGGACAGGGCTCAAATACGCAGTATTTT. Amino acid sequence: CASSLGSGQGSNTQYF. The whole variable domain, filled in from reference TRBV7-3 and TRBJ2-3, reads GAGVSQTPSNKVTEKGKYVELRCDPISGHTALYWYRQSLGQGPEFLIYFQGTGAADDSGLPNDRFFAVRPEGSVSTLKIQRTERGDSAVYLCASSLGSGQGSNTQYFGPGTRLTVL.

The rearrangement joins TRBV18 to TRBJ2-5; D is ambiguous. The germline V gene has CDR1 KGHSH and CDR2 LQKENI. The CDR3 spans 13 residues. V lost 4 bases and J 2 bases, leaving 8 bases between the germline ends. The CDR3 DNA reads as TGTGCCAGCTCACGGGCGCAGCAAGAGACCCAGTACTTC. Its translation: CASSRAQQETQYF.

This clone showed up just a few times. The chain uses TRBV2 and TRBJ1-1; maybe TRBD1 (6 bases). Trimming removed 7 bases from V and 8 bases from J, with 17 bases in between. The CDR3 is made up of 13 amino acids. The germline V gene encodes CDR1 SNHLY and CDR2 FYNNEI. CDR3 nucleotide sequence: TGTGCCAGCACACAGGAGGGGGTAGGGGAAGCTTTCTTT. It specifies CASTQEGVGEAFF.

CDR3 nucleotide sequence: TGCAGCCCCCGGACAGGGGTGGAGAACACTGAAGCTTTCTTT. Protein: CSPRTGVENTEAFF. The chain combines TRBV29-1 with TRBJ1-1; the match to TRBD1 covers 9 bases. V was pared by 8 bases and J by 1 base, with 8 bases of the junction left unmatched. The CDR3 runs 14 residues. Germline loops: CDR1 SQVTM, CDR2 ANQGSEA.

The rearrangement links TRBV4-3 to TRBJ1-5; no clear D. V lost 0 bases to trimming and J lost 0 bases, with 6 bases between them. CDR3 length: 15 amino acids. Germline V gene lookup returns CDR1 LGHNA and CDR2 YSLEER. DNA of the CDR3: TGCGCCAGCAGCCAAGACCGGGATAGCAATCAGCCCCAGCATTTT. Its protein product is CASSQDRDSNQPQHF.

The CDR3 DNA sequence: TGCGCCAGCAGCTTGCAAAGGGGCGCGGAGACCCAGTACTTC. This translates into CASSLQRGAETQYF. The rearrangement uses TRBV5-1 and TRBJ2-5, with D possibly TRBD1 on 5 matching bases. The CDR3 covers 14 residues. CDR1 is SGHRS and CDR2 is YFSETQ in the germline V gene. V dropped 1 base and J dropped 5 bases, with 12 bases sitting between them.

The CDR3 spells CASSIDGTRYYEQYF. In nucleotides, the CDR3 is TGTGCCAGTAGTATAGATGGGACTAGATACTACGAGCAGTACTTC. The V and J genes are TRBV19 and TRBJ2-7, with 8 bases aligning to TRBD2. The CDR3 runs to 15 residues. In germline, CDR1 is LNHDA, CDR2 SQIVND (reference sequence). V lost 0 bases and J lost 3; bases outside the gene matches: 4.